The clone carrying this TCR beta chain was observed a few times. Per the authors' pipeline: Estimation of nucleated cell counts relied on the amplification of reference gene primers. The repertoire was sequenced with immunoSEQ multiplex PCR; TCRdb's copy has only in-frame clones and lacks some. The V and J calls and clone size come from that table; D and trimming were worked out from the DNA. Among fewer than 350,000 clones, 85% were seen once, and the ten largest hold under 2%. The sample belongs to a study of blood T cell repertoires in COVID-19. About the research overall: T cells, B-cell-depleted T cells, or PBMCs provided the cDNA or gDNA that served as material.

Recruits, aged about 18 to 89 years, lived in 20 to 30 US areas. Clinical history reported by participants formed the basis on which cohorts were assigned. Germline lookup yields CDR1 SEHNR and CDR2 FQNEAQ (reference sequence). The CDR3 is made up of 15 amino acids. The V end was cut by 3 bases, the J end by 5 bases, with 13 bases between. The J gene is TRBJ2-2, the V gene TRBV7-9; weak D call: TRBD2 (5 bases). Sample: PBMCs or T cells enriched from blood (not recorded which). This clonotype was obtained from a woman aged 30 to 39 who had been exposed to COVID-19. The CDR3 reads CASSFEGSRTGELFF. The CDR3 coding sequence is TGTGCCAGCAGCTTTGAGGGATCCCGGACCGGGGAGCTGTTTTTT.